This T cell receptor (beta chain) was captured by sequencing in a study of human T cells and chemical hapten exposure. Time point indicated: patch test 2, 6 weeks after DPC sensitization. Specified treatment: therapeutic diphenylcyclopropenone sensitization with weekly scalp DPC. V was trimmed by 0 bases and J by 0 bases, leaving 12 bases between them. The CDR3 totals 16 residues. CDR1 MNHEY and CDR2 SVGAGI come from the germline V gene. This clonotype was counted between two and nine times. From the RACE reads, TCRdb called clonotypes with MiXCR, one entry per CDR3 protein. Altogether tens of thousands of distinct CDR3 sequences are present, over 9.5% being singletons, with the ten largest covering 1.5% to 2%.

Here the sequenced sample was whole blood, taken in connection with sensitization to the hapten diphenylcyclopropenone (DPC). This chain links TRBV6-5 with TRBJ2-7; D unclear. This sequence originates from a woman in her forties or fifties with alopecia areata. Some clones in this sample may be carry-over from other donors' samples. The CDR3 nucleotides read TGTGCCAGCAGTTACTCGAATGCAGTACCCTCCTACGAGCAGTACTTC. Its translation is CASSYSNAVPSYEQYF.